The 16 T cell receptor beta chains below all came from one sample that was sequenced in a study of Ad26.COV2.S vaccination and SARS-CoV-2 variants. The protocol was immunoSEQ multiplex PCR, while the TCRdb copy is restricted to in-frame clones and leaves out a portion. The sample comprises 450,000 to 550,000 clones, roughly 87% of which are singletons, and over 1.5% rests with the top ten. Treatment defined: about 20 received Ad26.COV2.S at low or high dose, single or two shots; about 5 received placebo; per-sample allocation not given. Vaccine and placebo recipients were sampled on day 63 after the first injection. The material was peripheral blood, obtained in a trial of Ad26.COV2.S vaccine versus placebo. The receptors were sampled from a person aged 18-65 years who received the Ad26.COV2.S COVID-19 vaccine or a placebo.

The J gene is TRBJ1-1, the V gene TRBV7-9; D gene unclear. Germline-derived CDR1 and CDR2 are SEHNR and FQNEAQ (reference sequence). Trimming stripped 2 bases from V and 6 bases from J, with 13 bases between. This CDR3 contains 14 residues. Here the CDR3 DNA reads TGTGCCAGCAGCTTATCCCCCCGGTCCGCTGAAGCTTTCTTT. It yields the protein CASSLSPRSAEAFF.

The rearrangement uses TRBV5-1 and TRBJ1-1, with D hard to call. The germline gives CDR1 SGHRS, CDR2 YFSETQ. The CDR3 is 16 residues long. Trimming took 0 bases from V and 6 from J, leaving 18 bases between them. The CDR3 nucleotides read TGCGCCAGCAGCTTGGCCAGAGGAAATTTTGGCGCTGAAGCTTTCTTT. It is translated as CASSLARGNFGAEAFF.

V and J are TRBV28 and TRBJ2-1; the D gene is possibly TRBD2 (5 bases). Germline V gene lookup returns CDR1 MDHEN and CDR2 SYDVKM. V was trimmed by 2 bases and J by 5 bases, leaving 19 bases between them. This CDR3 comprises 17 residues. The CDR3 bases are TGTGCCAGCAGTTTAATTGCTCAGTGGGAGAAACACAATGAGCAGTTCTTC. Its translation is CASSLIAQWEKHNEQFF.

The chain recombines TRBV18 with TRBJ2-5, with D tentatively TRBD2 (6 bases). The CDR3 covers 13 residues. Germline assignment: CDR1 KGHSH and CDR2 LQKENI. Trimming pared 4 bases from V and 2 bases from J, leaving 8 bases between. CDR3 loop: CASSLEGQETQYF. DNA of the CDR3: TGTGCCAGCTCACTGGAGGGACAAGAGACCCAGTACTTC.

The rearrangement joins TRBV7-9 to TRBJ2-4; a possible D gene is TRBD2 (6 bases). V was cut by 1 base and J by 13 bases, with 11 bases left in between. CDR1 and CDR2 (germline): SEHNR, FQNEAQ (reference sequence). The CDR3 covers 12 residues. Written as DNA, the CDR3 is TGTGCCAGCAGCTTAGTCGGGGGACCCCAGTACTTC. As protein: CASSLVGGPQYF.

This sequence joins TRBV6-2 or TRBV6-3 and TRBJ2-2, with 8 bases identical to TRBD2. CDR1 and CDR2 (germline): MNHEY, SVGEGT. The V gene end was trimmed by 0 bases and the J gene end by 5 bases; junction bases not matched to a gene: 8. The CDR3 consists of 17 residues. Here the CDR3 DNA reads TGTGCCAGCAGTTACTCGGCGAGACTAGCGAGGACCGGGGAGCTGTTTTTT. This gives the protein CASSYSARLARTGELFF.

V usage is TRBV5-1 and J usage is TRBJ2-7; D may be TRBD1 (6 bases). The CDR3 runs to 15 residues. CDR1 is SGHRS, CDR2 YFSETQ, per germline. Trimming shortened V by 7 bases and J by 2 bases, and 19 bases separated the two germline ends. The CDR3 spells CASEEGKTGPYEQYF. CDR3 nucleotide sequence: TGCGCCAGCGAAGAGGGAAAAACAGGGCCCTACGAGCAGTACTTC. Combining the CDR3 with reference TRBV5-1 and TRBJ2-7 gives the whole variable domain KAGVTQTPRYLIKTRGQQVTLSCSPISGHRSVSWYQQTPGQGLQFLFEYFSETQRNKGNFPGRFSGRQFSNSRSEMNVSTLELGDSALYLCASEEGKTGPYEQYFGPGTRLTVT.

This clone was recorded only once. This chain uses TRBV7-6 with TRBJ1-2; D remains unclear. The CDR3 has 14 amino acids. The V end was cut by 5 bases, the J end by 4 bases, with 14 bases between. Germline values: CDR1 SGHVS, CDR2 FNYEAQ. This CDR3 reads CASSPAMTIYGYTF. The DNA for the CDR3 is TGTGCCAGCAGCCCGGCGATGACGATCTATGGCTACACCTTC.

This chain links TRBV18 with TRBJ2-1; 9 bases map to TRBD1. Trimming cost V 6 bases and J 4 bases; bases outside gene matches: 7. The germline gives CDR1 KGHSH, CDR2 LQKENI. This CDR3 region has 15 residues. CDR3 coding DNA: TGTGCCAGCTCGATGACAGGGGGTACTTACAATGAGCAGTTCTTC. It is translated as CASSMTGGTYNEQFF.

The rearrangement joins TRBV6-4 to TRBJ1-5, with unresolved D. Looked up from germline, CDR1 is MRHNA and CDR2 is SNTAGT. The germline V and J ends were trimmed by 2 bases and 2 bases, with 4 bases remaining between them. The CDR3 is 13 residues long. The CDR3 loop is CASSDTGNQPQHF. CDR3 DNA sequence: TGTGCCAGCAGTGACACTGGCAATCAGCCCCAGCATTTT.

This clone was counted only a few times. The CDR3 DNA reads TGTGCCAGCAGCCAAGATCGTCATTTGAACACTGAAGCTTTCTTT. It is translated as CASSQDRHLNTEAFF. This chain joins TRBV3-1 (or the pseudogene TRBV3-2) and TRBJ1-1; no reliable D call. Between the trimmed V and J ends, which lost 0 bases and 0 bases, there was a span of 8 bases. CDR3 length: 15 residues. The V gene's germline CDR1 is LGHDT and CDR2 YNNKEL (reference sequence).

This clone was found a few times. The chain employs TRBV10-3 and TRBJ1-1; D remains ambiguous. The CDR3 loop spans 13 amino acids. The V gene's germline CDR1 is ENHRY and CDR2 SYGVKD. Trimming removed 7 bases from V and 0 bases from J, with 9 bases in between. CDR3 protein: CAIKDTMNTEAFF. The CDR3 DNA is TGTGCCATCAAAGACACAATGAACACTGAAGCTTTCTTT.

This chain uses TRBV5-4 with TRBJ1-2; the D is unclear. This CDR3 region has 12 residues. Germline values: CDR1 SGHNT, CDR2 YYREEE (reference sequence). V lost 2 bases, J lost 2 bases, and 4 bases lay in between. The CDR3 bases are TGTGCCAGCAGCTTCGTCAACTATGGCTACACCTTC. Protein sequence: CASSFVNYGYTF.

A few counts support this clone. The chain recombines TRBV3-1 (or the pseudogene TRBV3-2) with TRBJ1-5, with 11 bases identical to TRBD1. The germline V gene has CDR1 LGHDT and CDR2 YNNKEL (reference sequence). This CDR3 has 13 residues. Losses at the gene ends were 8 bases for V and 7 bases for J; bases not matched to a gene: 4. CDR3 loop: CASQGQGGQPQHF. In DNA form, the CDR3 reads TGTGCCAGCCAGGGACAGGGGGGGCAGCCCCAGCATTTT.

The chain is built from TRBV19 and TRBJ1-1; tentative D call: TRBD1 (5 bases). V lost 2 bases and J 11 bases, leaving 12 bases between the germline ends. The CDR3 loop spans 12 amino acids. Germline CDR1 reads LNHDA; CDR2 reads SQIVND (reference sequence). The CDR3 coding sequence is TGTGCCAGTAGTATACAGGGAAAAGACGCTTTCTTT. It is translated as CASSIQGKDAFF.

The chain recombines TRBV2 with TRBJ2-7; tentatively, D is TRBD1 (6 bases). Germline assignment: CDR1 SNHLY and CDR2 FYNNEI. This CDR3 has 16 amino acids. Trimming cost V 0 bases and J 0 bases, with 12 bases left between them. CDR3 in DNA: TGTGCCAGCAGTGAAGCGCTTGGACAGCGCTCCTACGAGCAGTACTTC. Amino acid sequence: CASSEALGQRSYEQYF.